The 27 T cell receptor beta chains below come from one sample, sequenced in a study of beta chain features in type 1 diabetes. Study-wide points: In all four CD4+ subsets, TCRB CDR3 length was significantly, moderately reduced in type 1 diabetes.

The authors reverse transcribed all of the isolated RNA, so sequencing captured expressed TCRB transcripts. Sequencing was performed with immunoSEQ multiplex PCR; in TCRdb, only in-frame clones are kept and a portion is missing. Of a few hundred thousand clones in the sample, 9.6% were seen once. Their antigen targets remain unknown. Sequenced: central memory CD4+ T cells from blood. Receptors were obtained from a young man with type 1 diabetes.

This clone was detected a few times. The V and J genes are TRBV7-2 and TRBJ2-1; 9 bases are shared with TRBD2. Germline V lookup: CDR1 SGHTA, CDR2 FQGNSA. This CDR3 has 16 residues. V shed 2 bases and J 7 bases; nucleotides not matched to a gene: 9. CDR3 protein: CASSLWPSGDLNEQFF. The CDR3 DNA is TGTGCCAGCAGCTTATGGCCTAGCGGGGATCTAAATGAGCAGTTCTTC.

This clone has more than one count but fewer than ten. For the CDR3, the DNA is TGTGCCAGCAGCTTGCGAACAGGAAGGGGTGAAAAACTGTTTTTT. Protein sequence: CASSLRTGRGEKLFF. The rearrangement uses TRBV5-6 and TRBJ1-4; possible D gene TRBD1, 5 bases. The CDR3 runs to 15 residues. V lost 1 base, J lost 7 bases, and 14 bases lay in between. Germline CDR1 reads SGHDT; CDR2 reads YYEEEE.

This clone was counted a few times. This CDR3 is CASSFGTGYNEQFF. The CDR3 nucleotides are TGTGCCAGCAGCTTCGGGACAGGCTACAATGAGCAGTTCTTC. The rearrangement links TRBV11-1 to TRBJ2-1; 8 bases align to TRBD1. Trimming cost V 3 bases and J 3 bases; bases outside gene matches: 1. Germline CDR1 reads SGHAT; CDR2 reads FQDESV (reference sequence). CDR3 length: 14 amino acids.

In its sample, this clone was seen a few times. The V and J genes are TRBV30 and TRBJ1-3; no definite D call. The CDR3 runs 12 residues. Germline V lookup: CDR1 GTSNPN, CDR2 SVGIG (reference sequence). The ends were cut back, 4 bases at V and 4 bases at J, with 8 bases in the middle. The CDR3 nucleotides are TGTGCCTGGACGCTTGGCGGAAACACCATATATTTT. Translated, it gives CAWTLGGNTIYF. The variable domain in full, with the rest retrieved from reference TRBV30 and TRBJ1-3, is SQTIHQWPATLVQPVGSPLSLECTVEGTSNPNLYWYRQAAGRGLQLLFYSVGIGQISSEVPQNLSASRPQDRQFILSSKKLLLSDSGFYLCAWTLGGNTIYFGEGSWLTVV.

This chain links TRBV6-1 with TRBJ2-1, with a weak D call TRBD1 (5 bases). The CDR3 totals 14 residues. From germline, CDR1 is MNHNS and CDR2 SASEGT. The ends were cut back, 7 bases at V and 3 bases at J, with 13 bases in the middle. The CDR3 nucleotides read TGTGCCAGCACACCTCAGGGCGACTACAATGAGCAGTTCTTC. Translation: CASTPQGDYNEQFF.

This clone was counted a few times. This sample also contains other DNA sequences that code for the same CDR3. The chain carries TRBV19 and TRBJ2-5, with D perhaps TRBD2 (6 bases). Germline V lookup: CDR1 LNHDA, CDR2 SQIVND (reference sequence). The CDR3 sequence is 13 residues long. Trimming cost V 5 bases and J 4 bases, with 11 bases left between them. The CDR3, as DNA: TGTGCCAGTAGTGGGCAGGGAGGAGAGACCCAGTACTTC. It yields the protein CASSGQGGETQYF.

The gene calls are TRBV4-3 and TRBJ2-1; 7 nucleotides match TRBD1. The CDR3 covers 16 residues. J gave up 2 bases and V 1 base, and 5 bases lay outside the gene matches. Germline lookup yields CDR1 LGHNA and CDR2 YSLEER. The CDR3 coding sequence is TGCGCCAGCAGCCAAGGACAGGGTAACCCCTACAATGAGCAGTTCTTC. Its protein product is CASSQGQGNPYNEQFF.

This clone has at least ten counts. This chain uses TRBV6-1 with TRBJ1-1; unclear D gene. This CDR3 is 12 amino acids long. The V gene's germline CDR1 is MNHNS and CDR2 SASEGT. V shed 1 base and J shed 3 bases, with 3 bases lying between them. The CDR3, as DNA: TGTGCCAGCAGTGAAGACTACACTGAAGCTTTCTTT. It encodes CASSEDYTEAFF.

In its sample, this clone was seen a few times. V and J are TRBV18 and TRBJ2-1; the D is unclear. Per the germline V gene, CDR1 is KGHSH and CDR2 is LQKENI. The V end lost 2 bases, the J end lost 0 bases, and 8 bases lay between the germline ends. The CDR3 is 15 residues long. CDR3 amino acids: CASSPGTSSYNEQFF. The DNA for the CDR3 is TGTGCCAGCTCACCAGGTACGAGCTCCTACAATGAGCAGTTCTTC.

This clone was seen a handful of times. CDR3 coding DNA: TGTGCCAGCAGTCCATCGGGGGCAGGTCAGCCCCAGCATTTT. It specifies CASSPSGAGQPQHF. The rearrangement uses TRBV2 and TRBJ1-5; TRBD1 is a possible D gene (6 bases). This CDR3 is built from 14 residues. Per germline, CDR1 SNHLY and CDR2 FYNNEI. With 5 bases removed from V and 6 bases from J, the gap between germline ends came to 14 bases.

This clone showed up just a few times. The CDR3 region is CASSPENVLTF. CDR3 in DNA: TGTGCCAGCAGCCCCGAGAATGTCCTGACTTTC. The rearrangement links TRBV10-3 to TRBJ2-6, with D uncertain. V lost 10 bases and J 13 bases, leaving 14 bases between the germline ends. This CDR3 has 11 amino acids. CDR1 and CDR2 from the germline V gene are ENHRY and SYGVKD.

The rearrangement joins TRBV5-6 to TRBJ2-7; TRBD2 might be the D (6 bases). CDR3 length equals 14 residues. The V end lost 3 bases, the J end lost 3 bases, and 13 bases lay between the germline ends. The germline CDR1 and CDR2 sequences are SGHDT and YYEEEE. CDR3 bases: TGTGCCAGCAGCTGGAGGGGAGGATTCTACGAGCAGTACTTC. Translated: CASSWRGGFYEQYF.

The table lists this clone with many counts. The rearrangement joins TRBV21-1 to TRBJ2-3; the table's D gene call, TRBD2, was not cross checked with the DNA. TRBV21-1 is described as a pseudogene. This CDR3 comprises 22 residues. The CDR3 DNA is TGTGCCAGCAGCAAAGAGGCCCAACTAGCGGGATCCCATCCAGCTAGCACAGATACGCAGTATTTT. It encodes CASSKEAQLAGSHPASTDTQYF.

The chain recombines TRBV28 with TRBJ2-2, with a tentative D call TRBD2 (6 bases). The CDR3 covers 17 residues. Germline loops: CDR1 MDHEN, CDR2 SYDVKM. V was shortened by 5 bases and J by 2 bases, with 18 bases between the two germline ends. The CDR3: CASSIRMGLLNTGELFF. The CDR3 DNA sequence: TGTGCCAGCAGTATAAGAATGGGACTCTTAAACACCGGGGAGCTGTTTTTT.

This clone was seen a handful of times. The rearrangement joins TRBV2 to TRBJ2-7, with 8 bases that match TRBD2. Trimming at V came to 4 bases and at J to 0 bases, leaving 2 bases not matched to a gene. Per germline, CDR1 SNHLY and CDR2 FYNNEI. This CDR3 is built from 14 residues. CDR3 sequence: CASSGLAFSYEQYF. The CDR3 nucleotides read TGTGCCAGCAGTGGACTAGCGTTCTCCTACGAGCAGTACTTC. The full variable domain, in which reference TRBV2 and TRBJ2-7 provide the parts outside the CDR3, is EPEVTQTPSHQVTQMGQEVILRCVPISNHLYFYWYRQILGQKVEFLVSFYNNEISEKSEIFDDQFSVERPDGSNFTLKIRSTKLEDSAMYFCASSGLAFSYEQYFGPGTRLTVT.

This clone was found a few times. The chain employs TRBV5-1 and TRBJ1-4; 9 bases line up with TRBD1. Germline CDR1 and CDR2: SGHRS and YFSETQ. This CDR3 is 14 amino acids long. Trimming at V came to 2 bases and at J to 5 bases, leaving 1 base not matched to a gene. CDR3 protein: CASSFGQGNEKLFF. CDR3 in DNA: TGCGCCAGCAGCTTCGGACAGGGGAATGAAAAACTGTTTTTT.

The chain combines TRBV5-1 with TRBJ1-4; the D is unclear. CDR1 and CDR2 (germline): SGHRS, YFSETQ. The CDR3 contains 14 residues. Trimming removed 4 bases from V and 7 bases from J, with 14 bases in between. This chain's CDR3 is CASSPGSVAEKLFF. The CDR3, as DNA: TGCGCCAGCAGCCCCGGGTCAGTGGCTGAAAAACTGTTTTTT.

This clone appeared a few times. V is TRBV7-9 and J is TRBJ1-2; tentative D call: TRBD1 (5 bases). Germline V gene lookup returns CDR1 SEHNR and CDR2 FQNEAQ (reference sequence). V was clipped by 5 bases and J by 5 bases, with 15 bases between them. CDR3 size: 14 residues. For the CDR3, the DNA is TGTGCCAGCAGCCCTTTACAGGCCCGATATGGCTACACCTTC. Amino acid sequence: CASSPLQARYGYTF. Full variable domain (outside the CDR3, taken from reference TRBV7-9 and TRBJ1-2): DTGVSQNPRHKITKRGQNVTFRCDPISEHNRLYWYRQTLGQGPEFLTYFQNEAQLEKSRLLSDRFSAERPKGSFSTLEIQRTEQGDSAMYLCASSPLQARYGYTFGSGTRLTVV.

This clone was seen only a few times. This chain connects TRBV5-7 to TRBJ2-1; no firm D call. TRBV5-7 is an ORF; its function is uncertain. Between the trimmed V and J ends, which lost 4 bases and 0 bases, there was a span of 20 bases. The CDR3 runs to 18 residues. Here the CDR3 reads CASSPPRRPPSSYNEQFF. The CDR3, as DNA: TGTGCCAGCAGCCCCCCCCGACGACCGCCAAGCTCCTACAATGAGCAGTTCTTC.

CDR3 region: CASSLEGGVYEQYF. CDR3 nucleotide sequence: TGCGCCAGCAGCTTGGAGGGCGGAGTCTACGAGCAGTACTTC. This sequence joins TRBV5-1 and TRBJ2-7; D unresolved. The CDR3 is made up of 14 amino acids. V shed 0 bases and J shed 3 bases, with 10 bases lying between them. Germline V gene sequence: CDR1 SGHRS, CDR2 YFSETQ.

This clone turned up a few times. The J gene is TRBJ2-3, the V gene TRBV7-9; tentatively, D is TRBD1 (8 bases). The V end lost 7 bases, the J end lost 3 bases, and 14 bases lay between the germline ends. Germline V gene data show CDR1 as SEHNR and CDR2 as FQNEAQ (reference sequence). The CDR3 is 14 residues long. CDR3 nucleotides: TGTGCCAGCACCGGACAGGGAGGGACAGATACGCAGTATTTT. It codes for CASTGQGGTDTQYF.

In DNA form, the CDR3 reads TGTGCCAGCAGTCTTACAGGGGAGGGCGGGCAGCCCCAGCATTTT. It is translated as CASSLTGEGGQPQHF. The chain has TRBV7-2 and TRBJ1-5; the match to TRBD1 covers 7 bases. Looked up from germline, CDR1 is SGHTA and CDR2 is FQGNSA. The CDR3 totals 15 residues. Trimming at V came to 6 bases and at J to 7 bases, leaving 12 bases not matched to a gene.

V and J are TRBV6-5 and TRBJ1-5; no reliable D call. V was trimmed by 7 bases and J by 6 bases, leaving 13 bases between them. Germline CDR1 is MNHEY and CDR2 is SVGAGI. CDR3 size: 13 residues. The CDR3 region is CASKQQMGQPQHF. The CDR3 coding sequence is TGTGCCAGCAAGCAGCAGATGGGTCAGCCCCAGCATTTT.

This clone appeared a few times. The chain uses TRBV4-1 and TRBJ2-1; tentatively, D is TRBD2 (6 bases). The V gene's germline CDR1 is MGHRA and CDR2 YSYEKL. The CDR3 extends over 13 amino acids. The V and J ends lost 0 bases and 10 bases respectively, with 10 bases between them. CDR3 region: CASSQEWREEQFF. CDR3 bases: TGCGCCAGCAGCCAAGAGTGGAGGGAAGAGCAGTTCTTC.

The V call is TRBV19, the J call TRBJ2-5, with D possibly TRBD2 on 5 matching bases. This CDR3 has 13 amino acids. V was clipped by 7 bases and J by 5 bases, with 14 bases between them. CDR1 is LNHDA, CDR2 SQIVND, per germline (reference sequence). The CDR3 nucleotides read TGTGCCAGTATGGCGGGCGACAAGGAGACCCAGTACTTC. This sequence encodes CASMAGDKETQYF.

This CDR3 reads CAWIPPRGGAGYTF. In DNA, the CDR3 is TGTGCCTGGATTCCGCCGAGGGGCGGCGCCGGCTACACCTTC. The rearrangement uses TRBV30 and TRBJ1-2; TRBD1 is a possible D gene (5 bases). CDR3 size: 14 residues. The germline V gene encodes CDR1 GTSNPN and CDR2 SVGIG (reference sequence). The V and J ends lost 4 bases and 8 bases respectively, with 20 bases between them.

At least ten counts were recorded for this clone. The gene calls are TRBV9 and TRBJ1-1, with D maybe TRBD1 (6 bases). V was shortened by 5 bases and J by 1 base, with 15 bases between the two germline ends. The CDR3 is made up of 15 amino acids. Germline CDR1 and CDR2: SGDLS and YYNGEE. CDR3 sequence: CASRPTLGGNTEAFF. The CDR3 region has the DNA TGTGCCAGCAGACCCACTTTAGGGGGGAACACTGAAGCTTTCTTT.